These 32 T cell receptor beta chains originate from one sample sequenced in a study of blood T cell repertoires in COVID-19 (dated by TCRdb to the early 2020s). Libraries were constructed by the immunoSEQ multiplex PCR assay. TCRdb holds this immuneACCESS table with in-frame rearrangements only. Some clones are missing; in checked studies, unresolved V genes explain under half, and the rest has no known cause. This sample lists 100,000 or so clones; 88% were detected once. The ten largest clones add up to around 6.9% of the sample. Sequences were obtained from peripheral blood. All receptors come from a woman in her sixties with acute or convalescent COVID-19.

This clone was seen more than once but under ten times. The chain has TRBV27 and TRBJ1-2; TRBD1 agrees at 10 bases. Per germline, CDR1 MNHEY and CDR2 SMNVEV (reference sequence). The CDR3 length is 15 residues. The V segment lost 3 bases and the J segment 7 bases; nucleotides outside the gene matches: 8. CDR3 coding DNA: TGTGCCAGCAGTTTGGCCGACAGGGGGCTGGGTGGCTACACCTTC. This translates into CASSLADRGLGGYTF.

The CDR3 sequence is CASSLVGGPREKLFF. The CDR3 coding sequence is TGTGCCAGCAGCTTAGTAGGGGGCCCTAGAGAAAAACTGTTTTTT. The chain couples TRBV7-2 to TRBJ1-4, with 7 bases that match TRBD1. There are 15 residues in the CDR3. Germline values: CDR1 SGHTA, CDR2 FQGNSA. Trimming at V came to 1 base and at J to 8 bases, leaving 7 bases not matched to a gene.

The rearrangement links TRBV11-1 to TRBJ2-7, with D maybe TRBD1 (6 bases). Trimming took off 9 bases at V and 3 bases at J, with 15 bases between the two ends. Germline CDR1 reads SGHAT; CDR2 reads FQDESV (reference sequence). The CDR3 totals 13 residues. CDR3 amino acids: CASTRDIGYEQYF. CDR3 nucleotides: TGTGCCAGTACTAGGGACATAGGCTACGAGCAGTACTTC. Together with reference TRBV11-1 and TRBJ2-7, the CDR3 gives the full variable domain: EAEVAQSPRYKITEKSQAVAFWCDPISGHATLYWYRQILGQGPELLVQFQDESVVDDSQLPKDRFSAERLKGVDSTLKIQPAELGDSAMYLCASTRDIGYEQYFGPGTRLTVT.

Concerning this clone: Germline and junction disagree at one end, which may indicate a read error. V and J are TRBV25-1 and TRBJ1-3; no reliable D call. Germline values: CDR1 MGHDK, CDR2 SYGVNS. The CDR3 extends over 14 amino acids. The CDR3: CATSHPGSGNTIYF. CDR3 in DNA: TGTGCCACCAGTCACCCAGGCTCTGGAAACACCATATATTTT.

The chain joins TRBV11-2 to TRBJ2-1, with TRBD2 identical over 13 bases. Germline CDR1 SGHAT, CDR2 FQNNGV. Germline trimming cut 5 bases from V and 2 bases from J; bases unmatched to any gene: 3. This CDR3 region has 16 residues. The CDR3 nucleotides read TGTGCCAGCAGCCGACTAGCGGGAGGCCCCTACAATGAGCAGTTCTTC. This codes for CASSRLAGGPYNEQFF.

V and J are TRBV7-2 and TRBJ1-2; D possibly corresponds to TRBD1 (6 bases). Trimming stripped 5 bases from V and 7 bases from J, with 14 bases between. Germline V CDR1 and CDR2: SGHTA, FQGNSA. The length of the CDR3 is 13 residues. The CDR3 region is CASSAGAGFGYTF. The CDR3 DNA follows: TGTGCCAGCAGCGCGGGGGCCGGGTTTGGCTACACCTTC.

This chain connects TRBV5-1 to TRBJ1-4; D ambiguous. The CDR3 totals 15 residues. The germline CDR1 and CDR2 sequences are SGHRS and YFSETQ. V was trimmed by 8 bases and J by 0 bases, leaving 14 bases between them. The CDR3 sequence is CASCVGRPTNEKLFF. CDR3 DNA: TGCGCCAGTTGCGTGGGGAGACCAACTAATGAAAAACTGTTTTTT.

The rearrangement uses TRBV24-1 and TRBJ2-1; 10 positions match TRBD2. Losses at the gene ends were 1 base for V and 5 bases for J; bases not matched to a gene: 10. The germline CDR1 and CDR2 sequences are KGHDR and SFDVKD. The CDR3 contains 18 residues. CDR3 DNA: TGTGCCACCAGTGATTTCAGGAAAACTAGCGGGGTAAACAATGAGCAGTTCTTC. This gives the protein CATSDFRKTSGVNNEQFF.

The rearrangement links TRBV7-2 to TRBJ1-4, with D perhaps matching TRBD1 (5 bases). Looked up from germline, CDR1 is SGHTA and CDR2 is FQGNSA. The V gene lost 5 bases and the J gene lost 8 bases, with 24 bases spanning the gap. This CDR3 has 17 residues. Written as DNA, the CDR3 is TGTGCCAGCAGCCCCTTTGGGGCAGGGAGGGTGGACGAAAAACTGTTTTTT. Its translation: CASSPFGAGRVDEKLFF.

This sequence joins TRBV6-1 and TRBJ1-3, with D possibly matching TRBD1 (5 bases). The CDR3 covers 15 residues. Germline V lookup: CDR1 MNHNS, CDR2 SASEGT. The V end was cut by 2 bases, the J end by 2 bases, with 10 bases between. CDR3 loop: CASSEYGRAGNTIYF. The CDR3, as DNA: TGTGCCAGCAGTGAATATGGCAGGGCTGGAAACACCATATATTTT.

The V and J genes are TRBV7-8 and TRBJ1-3; D gene uncertain. Per the germline V gene, CDR1 is SGHVS and CDR2 is FQNEAQ. Trimming shortened V by 5 bases and J by 0 bases, and 14 bases separated the two germline ends. The CDR3 has 16 residues. CDR3 bases: TGTGCCAGCAGCCTCACCCCAAAGAGCTCTGGAAACACCATATATTTT. It encodes CASSLTPKSSGNTIYF.

This chain links TRBV28 with TRBJ1-2, with D unclear. In germline, CDR1 is MDHEN, CDR2 SYDVKM. This CDR3 is built from 14 residues. Trimming cost V 1 base and J 8 bases, with 14 bases left between them. CDR3 sequence (DNA): TGTGCCAGCAGTTTATTGGGAGCTCCGGGGGGCTACACCTTC. Its protein product is CASSLLGAPGGYTF.

The V gene is TRBV27, the J gene TRBJ2-3; D is perhaps TRBD2 (6 bases). The length of the CDR3 is 16 residues. Germline values: CDR1 MNHEY, CDR2 SMNVEV (reference sequence). Trimming took off 5 bases at V and 7 bases at J, with 22 bases between the two ends. CDR3 loop: CASSGGLGVGVHTQYF. CDR3 in DNA: TGTGCCAGCAGTGGGGGACTCGGTGTGGGGGTACATACGCAGTATTTT.

The chain links TRBV28 to TRBJ1-2; weak D call: TRBD1 (6 bases). CDR3 size: 13 residues. Germline CDR1 reads MDHEN; CDR2 reads SYDVKM. V was trimmed by 8 bases and J by 0 bases, leaving 10 bases between them. CDR3 amino acids: CASSDRANYGYTF. In nucleotides, the CDR3 is TGTGCCAGCTCGGACAGAGCTAACTATGGCTACACCTTC.

The chain is built from TRBV19 and TRBJ1-1; maybe TRBD1 (5 bases). V dropped 8 bases and J dropped 1 base, with 8 bases sitting between them. The CDR3 has 12 residues. Germline V gene data show CDR1 as LNHDA and CDR2 as SQIVND (reference sequence). The chain's CDR3 is CASFTGNTEAFF. CDR3 sequence (DNA): TGTGCCAGTTTTACAGGGAACACTGAAGCTTTCTTT.

The gene calls are TRBV6-5 and TRBJ1-1; TRBD1 agrees at 8 bases. CDR3 length: 15 residues. The V segment lost 5 bases and the J segment 1 base; nucleotides outside the gene matches: 6. The germline V gene has CDR1 MNHEY and CDR2 SVGAGI. CDR3 in amino acids: CASSLTGETNTEAFF. The DNA of the CDR3 is TGTGCCAGCAGTCTGACAGGGGAAACGAACACTGAAGCTTTCTTT.

The rearrangement joins TRBV24-1 to TRBJ2-1, with a tentative D call TRBD2 (6 bases). CDR3 length: 16 residues. With 3 bases removed from V and 6 bases from J, the gap between germline ends came to 17 bases. Germline V gives CDR1 KGHDR, CDR2 SFDVKD. The CDR3 nucleotides read TGTGCCACCAGTGATCCGACTAGAGGACCGTCCAATGAGCAGTTCTTC. This translates into CATSDPTRGPSNEQFF.

The chain is built from TRBV19 and TRBJ2-7, with D hard to call. This CDR3 is built from 13 residues. V lost 5 bases and J 2 bases, leaving 10 bases between the germline ends. From germline, CDR1 is LNHDA and CDR2 SQIVND (reference sequence). The CDR3 region is CASSVGPAYEQYV. In DNA form, the CDR3 reads TGTGCCAGTAGTGTAGGGCCCGCCTACGAGCAGTACGTC.

V gene TRBV6-5 combines with J gene TRBJ2-7; D may be TRBD2 (5 bases). CDR1 and CDR2 (germline): MNHEY, SVGAGI. The CDR3 extends over 15 amino acids. Trimming removed 0 bases at V and 3 bases at J, with 12 bases between. This CDR3 is CASSYSGVSDYEQYF. CDR3 DNA sequence: TGTGCCAGCAGTTACTCGGGAGTTTCGGACTACGAGCAGTACTTC.

This chain links TRBV19 with TRBJ2-2, with TRBD2 matching 7 bases. This CDR3 region has 14 residues. Germline CDR1 reads LNHDA; CDR2 reads SQIVND (reference sequence). Germline trimming cut 8 bases from V and 0 bases from J; bases unmatched to any gene: 3. The CDR3 sequence: CASLLAANTGELFF. As DNA, the CDR3 is TGTGCCAGTCTCCTAGCGGCGAACACCGGGGAGCTGTTTTTT.

The rearrangement joins TRBV7-2 to TRBJ2-1; D possibly corresponds to TRBD1 (5 bases). Germline V gene sequence: CDR1 SGHTA, CDR2 FQGNSA. V gave up 4 bases and J gave up 3 bases, with 10 bases separating them. This CDR3 contains 14 residues. CDR3 protein: CASSSPQGYNEQFF. The CDR3 nucleotides are TGTGCCAGCAGCTCCCCGCAGGGCTACAATGAGCAGTTCTTC.

V and J are TRBV4-1 and TRBJ1-2, with no clear D. Trimming pared 6 bases from V and 5 bases from J, leaving 10 bases between. This CDR3 region has 12 residues. Germline CDR1 is MGHRA and CDR2 is YSYEKL. This CDR3 is CASSSTGYGYTF. CDR3 sequence (DNA): TGCGCCAGCAGTTCAACGGGGTATGGCTACACCTTC.

This clone was recorded once. The chain is built from TRBV10-3 and TRBJ1-3; the match to TRBD1 covers 9 bases. CDR1 is ENHRY and CDR2 is SYGVKD in the germline V gene. Losses at the gene ends were 4 bases for V and 4 bases for J; bases not matched to a gene: 5. The CDR3 length is 15 residues. The CDR3 nucleotides are TGTGCCATCAGTGTGGGACAGGGTCAAGGAAACACCATATATTTT. Its translation: CAISVGQGQGNTIYF.

The DNA for the CDR3 is TGTGCCAGCAGCTTGCCCGGTGGGCTCGGCTATGGCTACACCTTC. Residues: CASSLPGGLGYGYTF. The rearrangement uses TRBV5-4 and TRBJ1-2; D uncertain. Trimming stripped 1 base from V and 4 bases from J, with 14 bases between. This CDR3 region has 15 residues. CDR1 is SGHNT and CDR2 is YYREEE in the germline V gene (reference sequence).

The CDR3 here is CASSLAGGSNEQFF. DNA for the CDR3: TGTGCCAGCAGCTTAGCGGGAGGCTCCAATGAGCAGTTCTTC. V is TRBV11-3 and J is TRBJ2-1; TRBD2 matches at 7 bases. The CDR3 spans 14 residues. From germline, CDR1 is SGHNT and CDR2 YENEEA. V gave up 1 base and J gave up 6 bases; unmatched junction bases: 3.

This chain connects TRBV7-8 to TRBJ2-1; 10 bases align to TRBD2. Germline V gene sequence: CDR1 SGHVS, CDR2 FQNEAQ. Losses at the gene ends were 4 bases for V and 8 bases for J; bases not matched to a gene: 11. The CDR3 extends over 16 amino acids. As DNA, the CDR3 is TGTGCCAGCAGCTGGAGGACTAGCGGAGGGGGCGATGAGCAGTTCTTC. It encodes CASSWRTSGGGDEQFF.

The V gene is TRBV27, the J gene TRBJ2-7, with D perhaps TRBD1 (6 bases). CDR3 length equals 14 residues. Germline V gene data show CDR1 as MNHEY and CDR2 as SMNVEV (reference sequence). V lost 3 bases to trimming and J lost 2 bases, with 11 bases between them. CDR3 sequence reads: CASSLPGVPYEQYF. In DNA, the CDR3 is TGTGCCAGCAGTTTGCCAGGGGTTCCCTACGAGCAGTACTTC.

The chain combines TRBV6-5 with TRBJ1-2, with 7 positions matching TRBD1. The CDR3 has 15 residues. Germline CDR1 MNHEY, CDR2 SVGAGI. The V and J ends lost 3 bases and 7 bases, in that order; junction bases with no gene match: 11. CDR3 sequence reads: CASSYLIGTDSGYTF. DNA for the CDR3: TGTGCCAGCAGTTATCTAATCGGGACAGATAGTGGCTACACCTTC.

V and J are TRBV7-9 and TRBJ2-3; 9 bases fit TRBD2. The V gene end was trimmed by 3 bases and the J gene end by 6 bases; junction bases not matched to a gene: 1. The CDR3 is made up of 13 amino acids. CDR1 is SEHNR and CDR2 is FQNEAQ in the germline V gene (reference sequence). For the CDR3, the DNA is TGTGCCAGCAGCTTTAGCGGGAGTGATACGCAGTATTTT. Translating gives CASSFSGSDTQYF.

The chain links TRBV19 to TRBJ2-2; 11 bases align to TRBD2. V shed 7 bases and J 5 bases; nucleotides not matched to a gene: 6. This CDR3 has 15 amino acids. CDR1 LNHDA and CDR2 SQIVND come from the germline V gene (reference sequence). CDR3 DNA: TGTGCCAGTAAATTCTGGACTAGCGGGACCGGGGAGCTGTTTTTT. It encodes CASKFWTSGTGELFF.

The chain carries TRBV28 and TRBJ2-1, with D tentatively TRBD2 (5 bases). This CDR3 is built from 10 residues. Germline CDR1 MDHEN, CDR2 SYDVKM. Trimming stripped 7 bases from V and 8 bases from J, with 6 bases between. CDR3 protein: CASNGDEQFF. The CDR3 bases are TGTGCCAGCAACGGGGATGAGCAGTTCTTC.

This chain joins TRBV19 and TRBJ1-5, with TRBD1 matching over 7 bases. Germline V CDR1 and CDR2: LNHDA, SQIVND (reference sequence). Trimming removed 5 bases from V and 7 bases from J; junction bases left unmatched: 8. The CDR3 has 14 residues. The DNA for the CDR3 is TGTGCCAGTAGTGTCGGAGGGGGCTCCCAGCCCCAGCATTTT. Its translation is CASSVGGGSQPQHF. The complete variable domain, with remaining parts taken from reference TRBV19 and TRBJ1-5, reads DGGITQSPKYLFRKEGQNVTLSCEQNLNHDAMYWYRQDPGQGLRLIYYSQIVNDFQKGDIAEGYSVSREKKESFPLTVTSAQKNPTAFYLCASSVGGGSQPQHFGDGTRLSIL.